This T cell receptor beta chain was sequenced during a study of CD8+CD57+ T cells in acquired aplastic anemia. Study as a whole: An average of about 3.2 ug of DNA was obtained from sorted CD4+ and CD8+ cells. Healthy donor CD4+ samples were sequenced to a depth that averaged approximately 9.9 million reads.

Profiling that covered TCR beta VDJ and CDR3 relied on genomic DNA as its template. TCRdb analysed the reads with MiXCR anew, one entry per CDR3 protein. This table holds 150,000 or so distinct CDR3 sequences, about 64% found once. CDR1 is GTSNPN and CDR2 is SVGIG in the germline V gene (reference sequence). V shed 3 bases and J 6 bases; nucleotides not matched to a gene: 13. The CDR3 consists of 16 residues. Notes on the study in general: Sharing between patients and controls was observed for twenty-nine CD8+ CDR3 sequences.

Note on this clonotype: Antigen unknown.

The sample consisted of sorted CD4+, CD8+, or CD8+CD57+ T cells (not recorded which) from PBMCs. This TCR was recovered from a human donor in good health. The V gene is TRBV30, the J gene TRBJ2-1; TRBD2 matches at 8 bases. The CDR3 reads CAWRHRDRGGVNEQFF. CDR3 nucleotide sequence: TGTGCCTGGAGACACCGGGACCGGGGGGGGGTCAATGAGCAGTTCTTC.